This paragraph covers one TCR beta chain sequence. 13 Jbeta primers and 60 Vbeta primers were used for the PCR. TCRdb's table, derived via immunoSEQ multiplex PCR, lists solely in-frame clones and lacks some. The sample holds some 140,000 clones, 75% to 85% seen once. These data originate in a study of cytomegalovirus exposure and HLA in healthy donors. CDR3 length: 18 residues. Per the germline V gene, CDR1 is LNHNV and CDR2 is YYDKDF (reference sequence). V lost 5 bases to trimming and J lost 3 bases; unmatched junction nucleotides: 13. This rearrangement joins TRBV15 to TRBJ2-5, with 12 bases lining up with TRBD2. The sequenced material came from PBMCs. This TCR was sampled from a woman aged 45 to 65 in good health and CMV-seropositive. The CDR3 DNA follows: TGTGCCACCAGCCACGTCCTAGCGGGAGGGCCAAGAGAAGAGACCCAGTACTTC. Protein sequence: CATSHVLAGGPREETQYF. Full variable domain (outside the CDR3, taken from reference TRBV15 and TRBJ2-5): DAMVIQNPRYQVTQFGKPVTLSCSQTLNHNVMYWYQQKSSQAPKLLFHYYDKDFNNEADTPDNFQSRRPNTSFCFLDIRSPGLGDTAMYLCATSHVLAGGPREETQYFGPGTRLLVL.